This passage covers 14 T cell receptor beta chains from one sample sequenced in a study of cytomegalovirus exposure and HLA in healthy donors. 13 Jbeta primers and 60 Vbeta primers were used for the PCR. Clones were sequenced by immunoSEQ multiplex PCR, and TCRdb holds only the in-frame ones, with some missing. The sample has just under 250,000 clones, 82% seen once. Input material: PBMCs. These receptors all come from a woman in her forties in good health and CMV-seropositive.

The chain uses TRBV7-9 and TRBJ2-1; TRBD2 matches at 10 bases. The V and J ends lost 1 base and 7 bases, in that order; junction bases with no gene match: 4. This CDR3 region has 15 residues. Germline V gene sequence: CDR1 SEHNR, CDR2 FQNEAQ (reference sequence). The CDR3 DNA sequence: TGTGCCAGCAGCTTAGGGGGACTAGCGACGAATGAGCAGTTCTTC. The encoded protein is CASSLGGLATNEQFF.

This chain joins TRBV10-3 and TRBJ2-7; D unclear. V was clipped by 5 bases and J by 6 bases, with 11 bases between them. Germline V gene data show CDR1 as ENHRY and CDR2 as SYGVKD. This CDR3 spans 12 amino acids. The DNA of the CDR3 is TGTGCCATCAGTCCTTCTCTTTCCGAGCAGTACTTC. It yields the protein CAISPSLSEQYF.

This sequence joins TRBV10-1 and TRBJ2-4, with 8 bases matching TRBD2. V gave up 2 bases and J gave up 4 bases; unmatched junction bases: 7. Germline V gene lookup returns CDR1 WNHNN and CDR2 SYGVQD (reference sequence). This CDR3 has 16 amino acids. CDR3 sequence (DNA): TGCGCCAGCAGTGAGAGTAGCGGGACGACTAAAAACATTCAGTACTTC. Its translation is CASSESSGTTKNIQYF.

This clone is a singleton in its sample. The rearrangement links TRBV6-5 to TRBJ2-5; TRBD2 matches 8 bases. The DNA end is more similar to TRBJ2-7, so the J call may be wrong. The CDR3 is made up of 12 amino acids. CDR1 and CDR2 (germline): MNHEY, SVGAGI. The CDR3 protein is CASRGGNYEQYF. CDR3 nucleotides: TGTGCCAGCCGGGGGGGGAACTACGAGCAGTACTTC.

The genes are TRBV21-1 and TRBJ2-7; the table's D gene call, TRBD2, was not cross checked with the DNA. TRBV21-1 is noted as a pseudogene. The CDR3 sequence is 16 residues long. The CDR3 protein is CASSRGTSGLSYEQYF. CDR3 DNA sequence: TGTGCCAGCAGCAGGGGGACTAGCGGGCTCTCCTACGAGCAGTACTTC.

This clone was detected a few times. This chain uses TRBV29-1 with TRBJ2-3; 8 positions match TRBD2. This CDR3 contains 15 residues. V was clipped by 4 bases and J by 3 bases; unmatched bases: 9. The germline V gene encodes CDR1 SQVTM and CDR2 ANQGSEA. CDR3 sequence: CSVGVGPGGTDTQYF. The CDR3 region has the DNA TGCAGCGTTGGTGTGGGACCGGGAGGGACAGATACGCAGTATTTT.

The V and J genes are TRBV6-4 and TRBJ2-5; 7 bases are a match to TRBD1. CDR1 MRHNA and CDR2 SNTAGT come from the germline V gene. The CDR3 spans 15 residues. The V and J ends lost 4 bases and 5 bases, in that order; junction bases with no gene match: 10. CDR3 in amino acids: CASSGQGQKGETQYF. CDR3 nucleotide sequence: TGTGCCAGCAGTGGACAGGGCCAAAAGGGGGAGACCCAGTACTTC.

A few counts support this clone. J is TRBJ1-1 and V is TRBV7-9, with 10 positions matching TRBD1. This CDR3 is 17 amino acids long. The germline V gene encodes CDR1 SEHNR and CDR2 FQNEAQ (reference sequence). Trimming removed 5 bases from V and 5 bases from J; junction bases left unmatched: 14. Here the CDR3 DNA reads TGTGCCAGCAGCCCTCGGAGTGGACAGGGGGTAAGGACTGAAGCTTTCTTT. It specifies CASSPRSGQGVRTEAFF.

V is TRBV28 and J is TRBJ1-2; D is unresolved. The length of the CDR3 is 12 residues. Germline assignment: CDR1 MDHEN and CDR2 SYDVKM. Trimming took off 11 bases at V and 2 bases at J, with 12 bases between the two ends. The CDR3: CASTLSNYGYTF. CDR3 DNA: TGTGCCTCAACACTTAGCAACTATGGCTACACCTTC.

V usage is TRBV5-6 and J usage is TRBJ2-7; TRBD1 matches 8 bases. The length of the CDR3 is 13 residues. J lost 7 bases, V lost 5 bases, and 8 bases had no gene match. Germline V CDR1 and CDR2: SGHDT, YYEEEE. The chain's CDR3 is CASSQGALNEQYF. The CDR3 DNA sequence: TGTGCCAGCAGTCAGGGGGCGCTCAATGAGCAGTACTTC. Together with reference TRBV5-6 and TRBJ2-7, the CDR3 gives the full variable domain: DAGVTQSPTHLIKTRGQQVTLRCSPKSGHDTVSWYQQALGQGPQFIFQYYEEEERQRGNFPDRFSGHQFPNYSSELNVNALLLGDSALYLCASSQGALNEQYFGPGTRLTVT.

This rearrangement joins TRBV18 to TRBJ2-1, with D possibly matching TRBD2 (5 bases). The CDR3 runs to 15 residues. Germline CDR1 is KGHSH and CDR2 is LQKENI. The V and J ends lost 2 bases and 1 base respectively, with 9 bases between them. DNA for the CDR3: TGTGCCAGCTCACCATCCGAGGGTTCCTACAATGAGCAGTTCTTC. Its translation: CASSPSEGSYNEQFF.

The rearrangement joins TRBV5-4 to TRBJ1-6; 10 positions match TRBD1. Germline-derived CDR1 and CDR2 are SGHNT and YYREEE (reference sequence). The junction had 0 bases not matched to a gene; V was cut back by 4 bases and J by 5 bases. CDR3 length equals 14 residues. The CDR3: CASSGQGDNSPLHF. CDR3 nucleotide sequence: TGTGCCAGCAGCGGACAGGGGGATAATTCACCCCTCCACTTT.

The chain combines TRBV30 with TRBJ1-2, with D possibly being TRBD1 (5 bases). Per the germline V gene, CDR1 is GTSNPN and CDR2 is SVGIG (reference sequence). This CDR3 comprises 12 residues. V gave up 5 bases and J gave up 8 bases, with 15 bases separating them. CDR3 protein: CAWVRDAWGYTF. Written as DNA, the CDR3 is TGTGCCTGGGTGCGGGACGCATGGGGCTACACCTTC. Drawing the rest from reference TRBV30 and TRBJ1-2, the complete variable domain is SQTIHQWPATLVQPVGSPLSLECTVEGTSNPNLYWYRQAAGRGLQLLFYSVGIGQISSEVPQNLSASRPQDRQFILSSKKLLLSDSGFYLCAWVRDAWGYTFGSGTRLTVV.

This chain joins TRBV6-5 and TRBJ1-2; 8 bases line up with TRBD1. V was clipped by 7 bases and J by 5 bases; unmatched bases: 9. Germline V gives CDR1 MNHEY, CDR2 SVGAGI. The CDR3 sequence is 14 residues long. The chain's CDR3 is CASNSYRQGYGYTF. CDR3 DNA: TGTGCCAGCAATAGTTATAGACAGGGGTATGGCTACACCTTC.